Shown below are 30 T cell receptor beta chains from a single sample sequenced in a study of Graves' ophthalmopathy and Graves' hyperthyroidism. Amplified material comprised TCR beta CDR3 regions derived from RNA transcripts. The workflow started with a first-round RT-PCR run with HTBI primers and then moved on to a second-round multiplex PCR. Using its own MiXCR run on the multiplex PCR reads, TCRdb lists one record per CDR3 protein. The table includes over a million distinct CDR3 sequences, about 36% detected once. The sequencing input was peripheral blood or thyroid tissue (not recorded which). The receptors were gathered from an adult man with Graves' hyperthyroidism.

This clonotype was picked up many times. CDR3 nucleotide sequence: TGTGCCAGCAGCGCCGCGACGGGAACTAATGAAAAACTGTTTTTT. Protein sequence: CASSAATGTNEKLFF. The chain combines TRBV7-2 with TRBJ1-4; the D is unclear. This CDR3 is 15 amino acids long. In germline, CDR1 is SGHTA, CDR2 FQGNSA. The V end was cut by 5 bases, the J end by 1 base, with 11 bases between.

CDR3 DNA sequence: TGTGCCAGCAGTGATCGGGGGGGCGGGGGACAGGGCTACGAGCAGTACTTC. Translating it yields CASSDRGGGGQGYEQYF. This rearrangement joins TRBV2 to TRBJ2-7, with D possibly being TRBD1 (9 bases). Germline loops: CDR1 SNHLY, CDR2 FYNNEI. This CDR3 has 17 amino acids. Between the trimmed V and J ends, which lost 3 bases and 3 bases, there was a span of 21 bases. The variable domain in full, with the rest retrieved from reference TRBV2 and TRBJ2-7, is EPEVTQTPSHQVTQMGQEVILRCVPISNHLYFYWYRQILGQKVEFLVSFYNNEISEKSEIFDDQFSVERPDGSNFTLKIRSTKLEDSAMYFCASSDRGGGGQGYEQYFGPGTRLTVT.

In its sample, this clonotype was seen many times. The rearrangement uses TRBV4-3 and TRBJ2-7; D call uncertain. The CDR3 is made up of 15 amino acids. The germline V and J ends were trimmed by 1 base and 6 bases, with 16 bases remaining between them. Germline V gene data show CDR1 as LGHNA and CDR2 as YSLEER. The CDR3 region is CASSQASRSTGEQYF. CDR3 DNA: TGCGCCAGCAGCCAAGCCTCTAGGAGCACGGGCGAGCAGTACTTC.

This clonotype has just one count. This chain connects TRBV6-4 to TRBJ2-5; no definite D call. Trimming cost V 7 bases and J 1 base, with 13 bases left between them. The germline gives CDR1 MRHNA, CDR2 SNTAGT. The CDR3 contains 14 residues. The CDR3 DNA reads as TGTGCCAGCAAGATTGGGTTGGGCCAAGAGACCCAGTACTTC. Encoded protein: CASKIGLGQETQYF.

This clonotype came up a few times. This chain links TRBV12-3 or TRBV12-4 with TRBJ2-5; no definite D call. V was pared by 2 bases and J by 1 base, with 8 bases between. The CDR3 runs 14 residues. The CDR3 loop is CASSLRRIQETQYF. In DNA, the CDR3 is TGTGCCAGCAGTTTAAGGCGTATCCAAGAGACCCAGTACTTC.

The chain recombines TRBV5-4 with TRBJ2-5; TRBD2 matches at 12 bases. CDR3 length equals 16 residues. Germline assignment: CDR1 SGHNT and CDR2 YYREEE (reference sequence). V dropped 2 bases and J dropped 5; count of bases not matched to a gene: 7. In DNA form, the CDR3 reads TGTGCCAGCAGCTTACCAGGACTAGCGGGGTCGGAGACCCAGTACTTC. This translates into CASSLPGLAGSETQYF.

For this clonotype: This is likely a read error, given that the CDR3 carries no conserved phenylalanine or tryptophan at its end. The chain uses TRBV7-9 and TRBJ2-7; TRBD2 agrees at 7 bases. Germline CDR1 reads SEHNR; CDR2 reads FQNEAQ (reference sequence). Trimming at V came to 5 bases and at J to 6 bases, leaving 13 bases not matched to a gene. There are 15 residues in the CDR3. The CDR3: CASSKPGSGGGEQYL. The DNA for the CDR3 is TGTGCCAGCAGCAAGCCAGGGTCGGGAGGTGGCGAGCAGTACCTC.

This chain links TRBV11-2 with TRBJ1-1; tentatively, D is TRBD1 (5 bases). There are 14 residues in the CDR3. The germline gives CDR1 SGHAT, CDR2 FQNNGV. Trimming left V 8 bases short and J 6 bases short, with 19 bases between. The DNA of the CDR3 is TGTGCCAGCCAGAGGACAACCGGTTCGTCTGAAGCTTTCTTT. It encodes CASQRTTGSSEAFF. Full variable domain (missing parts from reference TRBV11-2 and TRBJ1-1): EAGVAQSPRYKIIEKRQSVAFWCNPISGHATLYWYQQILGQGPKLLIQFQNNGVVDDSQLPKDRFSAERLKGVDSTLKIQPAKLEDSAVYLCASQRTTGSSEAFFGQGTRLTVV.

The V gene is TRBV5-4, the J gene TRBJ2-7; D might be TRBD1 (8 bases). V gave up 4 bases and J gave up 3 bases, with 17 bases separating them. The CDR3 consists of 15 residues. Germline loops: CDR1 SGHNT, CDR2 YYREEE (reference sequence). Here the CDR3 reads CASSLQGGAHYEQYF. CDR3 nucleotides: TGTGCCAGCAGCCTACAGGGGGGGGCGCACTACGAGCAGTACTTC.

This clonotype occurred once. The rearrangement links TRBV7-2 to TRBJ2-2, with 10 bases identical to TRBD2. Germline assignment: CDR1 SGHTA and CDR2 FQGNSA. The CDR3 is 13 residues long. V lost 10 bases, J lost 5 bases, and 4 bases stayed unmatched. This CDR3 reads CAMGLATTGELFF. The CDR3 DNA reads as TGTGCCATGGGACTAGCGACAACCGGGGAGCTGTTTTTT.

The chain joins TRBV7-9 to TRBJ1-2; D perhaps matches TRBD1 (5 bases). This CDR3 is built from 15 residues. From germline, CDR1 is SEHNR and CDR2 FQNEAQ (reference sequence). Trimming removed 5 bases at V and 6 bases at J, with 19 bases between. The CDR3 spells CASSPRTSSDNGYTF. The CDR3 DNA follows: TGTGCCAGCAGCCCTCGGACATCTTCGGATAATGGCTACACCTTC.

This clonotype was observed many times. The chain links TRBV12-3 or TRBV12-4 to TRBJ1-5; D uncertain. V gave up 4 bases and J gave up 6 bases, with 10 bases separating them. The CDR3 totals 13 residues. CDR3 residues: CASSSQVGQPQHF. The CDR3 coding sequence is TGTGCCAGCAGTTCCCAAGTGGGTCAGCCCCAGCATTTT.

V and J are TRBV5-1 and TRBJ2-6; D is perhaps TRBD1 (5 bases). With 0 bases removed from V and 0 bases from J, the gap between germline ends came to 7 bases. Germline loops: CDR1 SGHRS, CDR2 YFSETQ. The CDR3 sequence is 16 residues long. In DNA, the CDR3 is TGCGCCAGCAGCTTGGAAGGGGCCTCTGGGGCCAACGTCCTGACTTTC. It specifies CASSLEGASGANVLTF.

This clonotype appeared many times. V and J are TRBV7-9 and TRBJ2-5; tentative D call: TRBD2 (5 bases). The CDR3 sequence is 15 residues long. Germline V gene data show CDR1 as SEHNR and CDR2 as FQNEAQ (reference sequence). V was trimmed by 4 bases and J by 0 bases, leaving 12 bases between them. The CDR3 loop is CASSSRRRDQETQYF. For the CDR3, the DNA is TGTGCCAGCAGCTCCCGCCGGCGGGACCAAGAGACCCAGTACTTC.

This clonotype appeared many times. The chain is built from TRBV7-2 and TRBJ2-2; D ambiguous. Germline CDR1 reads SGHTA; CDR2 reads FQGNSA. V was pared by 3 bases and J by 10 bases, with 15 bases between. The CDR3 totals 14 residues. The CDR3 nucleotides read TGTGCCAGCAGCTTTACACGGGCTCGGTTGGAGCTGTTTTTT. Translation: CASSFTRARLELFF.

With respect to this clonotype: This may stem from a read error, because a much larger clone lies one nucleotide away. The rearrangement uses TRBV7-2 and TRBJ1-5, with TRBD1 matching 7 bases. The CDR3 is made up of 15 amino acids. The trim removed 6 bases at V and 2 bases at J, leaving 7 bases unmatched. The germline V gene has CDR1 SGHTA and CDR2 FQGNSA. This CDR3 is CASRPHRGGNQPQHF. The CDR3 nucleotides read TGTGCCAGCAGGCCCCACAGGGGTGGCAATCAGCCCCAGCATTTT.

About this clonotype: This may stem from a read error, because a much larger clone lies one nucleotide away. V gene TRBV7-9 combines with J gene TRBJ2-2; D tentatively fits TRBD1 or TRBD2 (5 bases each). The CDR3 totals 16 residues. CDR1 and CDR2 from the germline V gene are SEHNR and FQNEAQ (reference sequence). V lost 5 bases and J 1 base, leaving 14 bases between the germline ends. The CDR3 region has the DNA TGTGCCAGCAGCGAGCTGGGACGGGAGAACACCGGGGAGCTGTTTTTT. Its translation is CASSELGRENTGELFF.

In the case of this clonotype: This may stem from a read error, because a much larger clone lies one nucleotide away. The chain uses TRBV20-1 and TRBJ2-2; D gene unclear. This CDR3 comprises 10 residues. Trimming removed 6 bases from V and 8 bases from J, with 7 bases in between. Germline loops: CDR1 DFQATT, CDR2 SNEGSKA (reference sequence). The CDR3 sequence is CSAETGELFF. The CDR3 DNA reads TGCAGTGCCGAGACAGGGGAGCTGTTTTTT.

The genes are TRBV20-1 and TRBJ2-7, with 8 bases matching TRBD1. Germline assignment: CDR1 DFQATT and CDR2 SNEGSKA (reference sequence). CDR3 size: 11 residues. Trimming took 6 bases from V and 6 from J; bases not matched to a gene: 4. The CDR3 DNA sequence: TGCAGTGCGTGGACAGGGATCGAGCAGTACTTC. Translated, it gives CSAWTGIEQYF.

Written as DNA, the CDR3 is TGCAGCGTTGAAGATCGGGGGGGGGCTCGTGAGCAGTACTTC. Amino acid sequence: CSVEDRGGAREQYF. This rearrangement joins TRBV29-1 to TRBJ2-7, with 8 bases aligning to TRBD2. The CDR3 extends over 14 amino acids. The V and J ends lost 0 bases and 7 bases, in that order; junction bases with no gene match: 8. Germline values: CDR1 SQVTM, CDR2 ANQGSEA.

CDR3 in DNA: TGCGCCAGCAGTGAGCCGGGCTCCGAGGAACCCCAGCATTTT. Encoded protein: CASSEPGSEEPQHF. The chain combines TRBV10-2 with TRBJ1-5; D is ambiguous. Trimming pared 2 bases from V and 10 bases from J, leaving 15 bases between. Germline assignment: CDR1 WSHSY and CDR2 SAAADI. There are 14 residues in the CDR3.

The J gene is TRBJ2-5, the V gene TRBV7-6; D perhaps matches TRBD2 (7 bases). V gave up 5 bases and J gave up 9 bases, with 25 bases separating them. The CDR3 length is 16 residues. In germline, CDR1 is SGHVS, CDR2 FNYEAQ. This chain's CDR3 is CASSPERPGGQEAQYF. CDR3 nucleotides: TGTGCCAGCAGCCCCGAGCGTCCGGGGGGCCAGGAGGCCCAGTACTTC.

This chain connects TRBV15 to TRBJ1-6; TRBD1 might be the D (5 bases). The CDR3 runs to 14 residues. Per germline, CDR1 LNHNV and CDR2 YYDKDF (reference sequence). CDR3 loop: CATTGAMMGSPLHF. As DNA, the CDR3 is TGTGCAACAACCGGGGCGATGATGGGCTCTCCCCTCCACTTT.

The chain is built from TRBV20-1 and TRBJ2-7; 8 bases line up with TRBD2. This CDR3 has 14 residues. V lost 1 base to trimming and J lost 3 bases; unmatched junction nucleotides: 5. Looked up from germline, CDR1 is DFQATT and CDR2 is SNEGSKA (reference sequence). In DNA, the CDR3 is TGCAGTGCTAGAGGGAGACTAGCGTTCTACGAGCAGTACTTC. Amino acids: CSARGRLAFYEQYF.

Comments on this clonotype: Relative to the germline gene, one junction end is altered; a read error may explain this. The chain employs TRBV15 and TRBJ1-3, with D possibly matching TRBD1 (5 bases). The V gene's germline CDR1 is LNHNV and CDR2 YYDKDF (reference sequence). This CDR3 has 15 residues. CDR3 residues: CDTSRQTRAENTIYF. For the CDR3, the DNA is TGTGACACCAGCAGGCAAACCAGGGCAGAAAACACCATATATTTT.

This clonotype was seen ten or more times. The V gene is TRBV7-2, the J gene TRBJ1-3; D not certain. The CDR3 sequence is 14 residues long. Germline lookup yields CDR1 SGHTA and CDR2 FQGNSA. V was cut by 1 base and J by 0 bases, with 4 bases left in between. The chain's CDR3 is CASSLVPSGNTIYF. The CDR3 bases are TGTGCCAGCAGCTTAGTACCCTCTGGAAACACCATATATTTT.

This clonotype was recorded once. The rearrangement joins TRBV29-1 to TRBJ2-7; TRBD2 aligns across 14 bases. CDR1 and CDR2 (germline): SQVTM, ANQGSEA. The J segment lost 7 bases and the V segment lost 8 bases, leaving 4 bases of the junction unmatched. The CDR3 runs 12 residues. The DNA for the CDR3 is TGCAGCCGACTAGCGGGAGGGGGGGAGCAGTACTTC. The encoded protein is CSRLAGGGEQYF.

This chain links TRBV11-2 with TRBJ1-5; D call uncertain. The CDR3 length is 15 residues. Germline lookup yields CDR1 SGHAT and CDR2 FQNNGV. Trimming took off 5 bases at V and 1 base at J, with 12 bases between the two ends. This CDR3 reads CASSPDGRSNQPQHF. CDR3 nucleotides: TGTGCCAGCAGCCCGGACGGGAGGAGCAATCAGCCCCAGCATTTT.

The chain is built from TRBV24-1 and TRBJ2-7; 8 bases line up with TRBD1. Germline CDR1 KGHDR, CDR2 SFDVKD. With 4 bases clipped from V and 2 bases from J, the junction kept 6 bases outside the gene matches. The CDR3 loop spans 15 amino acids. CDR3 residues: CATSDRGTGAYEQYF. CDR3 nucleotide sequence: TGTGCCACCAGTGACCGCGGGACAGGAGCCTACGAGCAGTACTTC.

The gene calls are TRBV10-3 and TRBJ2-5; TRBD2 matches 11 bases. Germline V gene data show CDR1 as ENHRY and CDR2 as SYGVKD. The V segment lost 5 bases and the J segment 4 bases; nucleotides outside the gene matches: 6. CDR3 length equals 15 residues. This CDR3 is CAISTPTSGGETQYF. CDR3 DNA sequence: TGTGCCATCAGTACCCCCACTAGCGGGGGAGAGACCCAGTACTTC.